This T cell receptor (beta chain) appears in the sequencing data of a study of cytomegalovirus exposure and HLA in healthy donors (dated by TCRdb to about 2017). Regarding the study in general: An earlier analysis of roughly 570 of the donors reported approximately 260 Gb of sequence data and 117 million unique TCR beta sequences obtained from some 200 million T cells. To predict cytomegalovirus infection status, the study combined high-throughput TCR immunosequencing, statistical association of individual TCRs with disease status, and machine learning. Because of strong linkage in the cohort, four to six DR-DQ haplotypes were treated as single units for association and clustering. HLA typing included class I and class II loci at four-digit resolution. Every discovery cohort repertoire had been produced on one sequencing platform. On average, around 240,000 unique TCR beta nucleotide sequences were sequenced per donor among 398 genotyped donors of the cohort, with roughly 18% of those sequences being non-productive. Donor age, sex, ethnicity and CMV serostatus were compiled together with the repertoire data. The study aimed to test whether cataloging public T cell receptors could reveal signatures of past pathogen exposure. Roughly 290 gigabases of sequencing data and around 88 million unique TCR sequences made up an early release that covered 500 to 650 HLA-typed donors. A separate validation cohort of over a hundred different subjects was used in addition to the 666-subject first cohort. In a later analysis, previously published TCR beta repertoires from 550 to 750 donors were re-analyzed and high-resolution HLA genotyping was added so that TCR occurrence patterns could be studied. The number of typed donors differed by locus: about 629-640 for A, B, C, DRB1 and DQB1; approximately 520 for DQA1; about 600 for DPA1; and some 450 for DPB1. The study used immunosequencing to profile the T cell repertoires of 666 subjects and linked those repertoires to cytomegalovirus serostatus. In a later genetic analysis, genome-wide SNP genotypes for about three fifths of the roughly 670 donors were used, and that subset was treated as a discovery cohort. To decide whether each TCR beta V gene segment behaved as functional or pseudogenic, an earlier analysis of nearly 600 of the donors relied on high-throughput TCR beta sequencing. The later analysis used no new phenotypic data to find candidate immune exposures, relying instead on TCR beta sequences and their occurrence across donors. The genetic ancestry cluster associated with self-reported Caucasian donors included about 84% of the roughly 390 genotyped donors.

Study-level results and caveats: In a later analysis, several top co-occurrence clusters were reported to appear linked to parvovirus B19, influenza, CMV and Epstein-Barr virus. In a later analysis, around 15,000 TCR beta sequences were associated with specific HLA alleles at a false discovery rate of 0.05. In a later analysis, TCR association rates were found to vary across HLA loci, with the most associated TCRs seen for DRB1 alleles and the fewest for HLA-C alleles. The authors suggested that the approach could potentially be generalized to other disease states and immunological phenotypes. Because HLA typing was unavailable for some donors at each locus, only the typed subset was used in association tests. In vitro tests confirmed that a few of the cytomegalovirus-associated TCR beta chains recognize cytomegalovirus antigens. A later genetic analysis reported fewer N-insertions in productive TCRs among donors in an Asian-associated ancestry cluster than the roughly 640-donor mean. Roughly uniform sequencing depth across donors was assumed in presence/absence analyses, although this assumption may not hold. An association between a missense DCLRE1C variant and V-gene and J-gene trimming of TCR beta chains was found in a later genetic analysis and replicated in an independent cohort. Linkage disequilibrium might explain the correlated functional status among segregating V segments, but an unknown experimental factor could not be excluded. Most TCR sequences were observed very rarely across donors, whereas some public TCRs were present in many individuals. In this cohort, only TCR beta chains were sequenced, and detectable features were limited by the absence of alpha or paired-chain data. An earlier analysis of around 540 of the donors showed that most TCR beta V segments appeared in productive rearrangements either about 87% or about 30% of the time, which broadly matched IMGT annotations. Cytomegalovirus status was reported to be diagnosed by the classifier with high specificity and sensitivity in both the original and validation cohorts. A further reported finding was that TCR beta sequences accurately predicted the HLA-A and HLA-B alleles for most subjects in the first cohort. Most CMV-associated TCR beta chains appeared to be HLA-restricted in a later analysis, and the HLA associations seemed to be driven largely by CMV exposure. CMV serostatus was the only immune exposure information available for the cohort. A cluster of highly shared sequence variants was judged likely to represent a technical artifact of the sequencing pipeline. Compared with equally common non-associated chains, HLA-associated TCR beta chains in a later analysis were more clonally expanded and had lower generation probabilities. Because the 87-base-pair reads could not distinguish some IMGT-functional V segments, including TRBV6-2 and TRBV6-3, those segments were excluded. The earlier analysis of nearly 600 of the donors excluded roughly 16 rarely observed V segments, including chromosome 9 orphons, because counts were too low. Assigning TCR associations to individual alleles was difficult when HLA alleles, especially DR and DQ, strongly co-occurred. The study listed approximately 150 TCR beta chains as associated with cytomegalovirus.

CDR3 length: 16 amino acids, cysteine to phenylalanine. Solely the CDR3 DNA is kept, with 48 bases framed from the first base. From the germline V gene, CDR1 is LGHNA and CDR2 is YSLEER. Cut back by 0 bases and 0 bases, the V and J ends lie 12 bases apart. Libraries were made using the immunoSEQ multiplex PCR assay. A mixture of 60 forward primers for TCR Vbeta segments and 13 reverse primers for TCR Jbeta segments was used in the multiplex PCR. Amplification of the CDR3 region of rearranged TCR beta genes was performed with a multiplex PCR assay on genomic DNA. The Illumina HiSeq System was used to sequence the amplified TCR beta libraries as 87-base-pair reads. Concerning the study's data processing: A later analysis counted approximately 84 million unique TCR beta chains across the roughly 700 repertoires, and around 12 million of these chains were shared by at least two donors. Raw reads were error-corrected and collapsed into unique sequences with a nearest-neighbor algorithm that merged closely related sequences to remove PCR and sequencing errors. V, D and J gene segments were assigned by aligning CDR3 sequences to IMGT reference sequences. Each retained sequence needed at least a six-nucleotide match to both a V gene segment and a J gene segment. A rearrangement was called productive if the CDR3 had no stop codons and remained in frame with V and J, and every other rearrangement was called non-productive. CDR3 was defined by IMGT convention, running from the second conserved V-encoded cysteine to the conserved J-encoded phenylalanine. In an earlier analysis of roughly 610 of the donors, sequences lacking an unambiguous match to a single V gene segment were excluded. In an earlier analysis of several hundred of the donors, V segments were called functional above 56.7% productive rearrangements and were called segregating when the between-donor standard deviation exceeded 5%. A statistical classification framework was built for diagnosing cytomegalovirus status from the catalog of TCR beta chain sequences. In a later analysis, TCR nucleotide sequences were compared against IMGT/GENE-DB human TR gene sequences so that V and J genes could be assigned. A later analysis assigned CDR3 sequences and most-parsimonious VDJ recombination scenarios with the TCRdist pipeline. A later analysis defined each TCR beta chain by its CDR3 amino acid sequence plus V-gene family, and excluded reads lacking a unique V-gene family. In a later analysis, fewer than 600 highly shared, low-generation-probability nucleotide sequences were removed to address suspected cross-contamination and a sequencing artifact. A later analysis calculated a clonal expansion index for each public chain from normalized within-repertoire ranks of inferred template counts. In a later analysis, generation probabilities were computed with a VDJ recombination model fitted to out-of-frame rearrangements, and the resulting probabilities were checked against IGoR. In a later analysis, TCR-TCR, TCR-HLA and TCR-CMV co-occurrence was scored with hypergeometric tests, and a repertoire-size bias correction was applied to TCR pairs. A later analysis estimated false discovery rates by permuting HLA or CMV assignments 20 times. A later analysis grouped co-occurring TCRs with DBSCAN, adding TCRdist sequence similarity when clustering within HLA-allele-positive subsets. Repertoires with fewer than 30,000 or more than 120,000 public chains, plus five repertoires with anomalous nucleotide sharing, were excluded from co-occurrence clustering. Held by TCRdb, this immuneACCESS table contains in-frame sequences only and omits some clones. Under half of the omission traces to an unresolved V gene where checked; the cause of the rest is unknown. From that table come the V and J calls and clone size; the DNA was used to work out D and trimming. This sample gives 95,000 to 150,000 clones in total; about 85% of them show up just once. The ten largest clones take up 3.5% to 4.5% of the sample.

This clone appeared a single time. Its specific antigen is unknown. Base qualities were left out, and no much larger clone turns up one base away. The cohort consisted of 670 or so healthy bone marrow donors. At the time of sampling, all cohort members were nominally healthy, though unrecorded immune exposures were likely present. The donor was CMV seropositive and was included in the group of 250 to 300 seropositive cohort members. Each donor provided a peripheral blood sample, and peripheral blood mononuclear cells were used for TCR beta sequencing. The Qiagen DNeasy Blood Extraction Kit was used to extract genomic DNA from the blood cell samples.

The sample comprised PBMCs. The rearrangement combines TRBV4-3 with TRBJ2-7; the D gene cannot be resolved reliably. The clonotype comes from a man younger than 35 in good health and CMV-seropositive. The DNA sequence is given as TGCGCCAGCAGCCAAGATCCTGTACACTACTCCTACGAGCAGTACTTC. Translation gives CASSQDPVHYSYEQYF.